Listed below are T cell receptor beta chains from one sample, sequenced in a study of technical replicates of blood from several donors. This table comes from immunoSEQ multiplex PCR, and its TCRdb copy is limited to in-frame clones, with some not included. The repertoire has around 100,000 clones, roughly 96% of them found once; the top ten carry 0.3% to 0.45%. Source material: T cells isolated from PBMCs. The receptor set was obtained from a human donor in good health. CDR3s include the opening cysteine and the closing phenylalanine or tryptophan. Each record gives: J gene, D gene, V gene, clone size, CDR3 DNA, CDR3 protein. The D gene is left open where the match is weak. Part of the rows lack a size; the others show once, few, many or a class for expanded clones.

TRBJ1-4	.	TRBV5-6	.	TGTGCCAGCAGCTTGGCCGCGGGAAAACTGTTTTTT	CASSLAAGKLFF
TRBJ1-1	.	TRBV19	few	TGTGCCAGTGGAACAGCGGGCATGAACACTGAAGCTTTCTTT	CASGTAGMNTEAFF
TRBJ1-2	TRBD1	TRBV5-5	.	TGTGCCAGCAGTAAGGAGGGGGCCGACTATGGCTACACCTTC	CASSKEGADYGYTF
TRBJ1-2	TRBD1	TRBV10-3	.	TGTGCCATCAGTGAGTCCGGGACAGGGGTTGACTATGGCTACACCTTC	CAISESGTGVDYGYTF
TRBJ1-4	.	TRBV7-8	.	TGTGCCAGCAGCATTATTGACACTTATGAAAAACTGTTTTTT	CASSIIDTYEKLFF
TRBJ1-1	.	TRBV7-2	.	TGTGCCAGCAGCTTAATGGAGGGTGGGAACACTGAAGCTTTCTTT	CASSLMEGGNTEAFF
TRBJ2-7	TRBD2	TRBV4-1	.	TGCGCCAGCAGCCAAGACCCGGGACTAGCGGGGGGCTACGAGCAGTACTTC	CASSQDPGLAGGYEQYF
TRBJ2-1	.	TRBV5-6	.	TGTGCCAGCAGCCCGACTCCCTACAATGAGCAGTTCTTC	CASSPTPYNEQFF
TRBJ1-1	.	TRBV9	.	TGTGCTAGCAGTGATGCGACATCCTCAAGCCTCACTGAAGCTTTCTTT	CASSDATSSSLTEAFF
TRBJ2-3	TRBD1	TRBV2	.	TGTGCCGGGCTAGGGGGCTTCACAGATACGCAGTATTTT	CAGLGGFTDTQYF
TRBJ1-1	.	TRBV27	.	TGTGCCAGCAGTTTGTTTCCCATGAACACTGAAGCTTTCTTT	CASSLFPMNTEAFF
TRBJ2-1	TRBD2	TRBV9	.	TGTGCCAGCAGCGCACTAGCGGCAAACAATGAGCAGTTCTTC	CASSALAANNEQFF
TRBJ1-1	.	TRBV5-1	.	TGCGCCAGCTTACGACAAGGGCAGGGGCCTAGTAACACTGAAGCTTTCTTT	CASLRQGQGPSNTEAFF
TRBJ1-1	.	TRBV29-1	.	TGCAGCGTTGAAGATTACGGGAGAGGGAACACTGAAGCTTTCTTT	CSVEDYGRGNTEAFF
TRBJ2-3	TRBD2	TRBV9	.	TGTGCCAGCAGCTTTCGGACTAGCTCCCCGCCAGATACGCAGTATTTT	CASSFRTSSPPDTQYF
TRBJ1-1	TRBD1	TRBV19	few	TGTGCCAGCCCCCAGGACAGGGACAAGGACACTGAAGCTTTCTTT	CASPQDRDKDTEAFF
TRBJ2-2	.	TRBV7-8	.	TGTGCCAGCAGCTTAGACAGGGACGGGGAGCTGTTTTTT	CASSLDRDGELFF
TRBJ2-7	TRBD2	TRBV9	once	TGTGCCAGCAGCGTCTCGGGGGGAGTAAACTACGAGCAGTACTTC	CASSVSGGVNYEQYF
TRBJ1-3	.	TRBV5-4	.	TGTGCCAGCAGCAGCGGGACGGTCTCAACTGGTGCTGTCGGAAACACCATATATTTT	CASSSGTVSTGAVGNTIYF
TRBJ1-2	.	TRBV2	once	TGTGCCAGCATGGGCGGCTACACCTTC	CASMGGYTF
TRBJ2-1	.	TRBV6-5	.	TGTGCCAGCAGTTACCAGGAGGACCCCAATGAGCAGTTCTTC	CASSYQEDPNEQFF
TRBJ2-1	.	TRBV5-1	.	TGCGCCAGCAGCTTGGAGCGGATCAATGAGCAGTTCTTC	CASSLERINEQFF
TRBJ2-5	TRBD2	TRBV5-1	.	TGCGCCAGCAGCGGCGGACTAGCGGGCGGAGCTGGGGAGACCCAGTACTTC	CASSGGLAGGAGETQYF
TRBJ2-5	.	TRBV5-6	.	TGTGCCAGCAGCGTAGACCAGGGGCGGAGAGGAAAAGAGACCCAGTACTTC	CASSVDQGRRGKETQYF
TRBJ1-2	.	TRBV9	.	TGTGCCAGCAGCGTAGGCAGATCTGGCTACACCTTC	CASSVGRSGYTF
TRBJ2-3	.	TRBV28	.	TGTGCCAGCAGTACGACAGTCCTTAGCACAGATACGCAGTATTTT	CASSTTVLSTDTQYF
TRBJ2-3	TRBD1	TRBV7-2	.	TGTGCCAGCAGCTGGGACAGGGGAACAGATACGCAGTATTTT	CASSWDRGTDTQYF
TRBJ2-3	TRBD1	TRBV2	.	TGTGCCAGCAGTGTACGGAGGCCGGGACAGGGCCCAGATACGCAGTATTTT	CASSVRRPGQGPDTQYF
TRBJ1-1	.	TRBV5-1	.	TGCGCCAGCAGCTTGGTAAGGGGAGGGGACACTGAAGCTTTCTTT	CASSLVRGGDTEAFF
TRBJ2-3	TRBD1	TRBV5-4	.	TGTGCCAGCAGCTCACCGGGACAGGGGGCAGATACGCAGTATTTT	CASSSPGQGADTQYF
TRBJ2-7	TRBD2	TRBV9	.	TGTGCCAGCAGCGTAGGGTCCCCTAGCGGGAGCGAGCAGTACTTC	CASSVGSPSGSEQYF
TRBJ2-3	TRBD2	TRBV19	once	TGTGCCAGTAGTATGCAACTAGCGGGCACAGATACGCAGTATTTT	CASSMQLAGTDTQYF
TRBJ1-1	.	TRBV19	.	TGTGCCAGTAGTAACAGGACAGTCCGGAACACTGAAGCTTTCTTT	CASSNRTVRNTEAFF
TRBJ2-5	TRBD2	TRBV9	.	TGTGCCAGCAGCGGGACTAGGTCGGGAGAGACCCAGTACTTC	CASSGTRSGETQYF
TRBJ2-7	TRBD1	TRBV18	.	TGTGCCAGCTCACCGTCGACAGGGGATGACGAGCAGTACTTC	CASSPSTGDDEQYF
TRBJ2-1	TRBD2	TRBV28	.	TGTGCCAGCAGTTTCACGCTAGCGGACAATGAGCAGTTCTTC	CASSFTLADNEQFF
TRBJ1-5	.	TRBV6-6	.	TGTGCCAGCAGTTACTCAGGGGACAATCAGCCCCAGCATTTT	CASSYSGDNQPQHF
TRBJ2-1	TRBD1	TRBV6-5	.	TGTGCCAGCAGCACCGGGACAGGTTACTACAATGAGCAGTTCTTC	CASSTGTGYYNEQFF
TRBJ2-3	.	TRBV10-3	once	TGTGCCACTCATGAAAGCGTAGATACGCAGTATTTT	CATHESVDTQYF
TRBJ2-3	TRBD1	TRBV28	.	TGTGCCAGCAGTGGATTGACAGGGGGTCTCGCAGATACGCAGTATTTT	CASSGLTGGLADTQYF
TRBJ2-3	.	TRBV21-1	.	TGTGCCAGCCAGCCCCTACAGGCAGATACGCAGTATTTT	CASQPLQADTQYF
TRBJ2-3	.	TRBV10-3	.	TGTGCCGTCCAGGGACAACCCACAGATACGCAGTATTTT	CAVQGQPTDTQYF
TRBJ1-4	TRBD1	TRBV30	.	TGTGCCTGGAGCACCGGGACAGCTAATGAAAAACTGTTTTTT	CAWSTGTANEKLFF
TRBJ2-7	TRBD2	TRBV5-1	.	TGCGCCAGCAGCTTGGTGCTAGCGGCTTCCTACGAGCAGTACTTC	CASSLVLAASYEQYF
TRBJ2-7	TRBD2	TRBV28	.	TGTGCCAGCAGTCCCACTAGCGGGAGCGCCTACGAGCAGTACTTC	CASSPTSGSAYEQYF
TRBJ2-1	.	TRBV2	.	TGTGCCAGCAGTACCAGGGTCTCCTACAATGAGCAGTTCTTC	CASSTRVSYNEQFF
TRBJ1-1	TRBD1	TRBV6-1	.	TGTGCCAGCAGTCTACAGGGGTACTACACTGAAGCTTTCTTT	CASSLQGYYTEAFF
TRBJ2-3	TRBD1	TRBV19	.	TGTGCCAGCACGACGGAACAGGGGGCTCGAGATACGCAGTATTTT	CASTTEQGARDTQYF
TRBJ2-7	TRBD2	TRBV19	.	TGTGCCAGTAGTTTTAGGGAGGGGCCCAGACGGCAGGACGAGCAGTACTTC	CASSFREGPRRQDEQYF
TRBJ1-5	.	TRBV7-8	.	TGTGCCAGCAGCTTAGACAGTTTAGAGGGCTTAGGCAATCAGCCCCAGCATTTT	CASSLDSLEGLGNQPQHF
TRBJ2-1	TRBD2	TRBV2	once	TGTGCCAGCATCCTAGCGGGAGGGCAGTCTGAGCAGTTCTTC	CASILAGGQSEQFF
TRBJ1-2	.	TRBV6-5	.	TGTGCCAGCACTCGGGACACCAACTATGGCTACACCTTC	CASTRDTNYGYTF
TRBJ1-1	.	TRBV5-5	.	TGTGCCAGCAGCTTGGACCTTGGGCTTAGAGCTTTCTTT	CASSLDLGLRAFF
TRBJ2-4	TRBD1	TRBV30	.	TGTGCCTGGAGTACAGGGGCGATTATGGACATTCAGTACTTC	CAWSTGAIMDIQYF